What follows are 7 T cell receptor beta chains derived from one specimen sequenced in a study of regulatory T cells in long-lasting Graves disease. The time point here: newly diagnosed GD, antithyroid drugs for less than 3 months. Making the TCR library involved RNA that had been extracted from PBMCs. According to the study, TCR beta libraries were built with iRepertoire HTBI primers and CDR3-region Arm-PCR. MiXCR, run by TCRdb on the multiplex PCR reads, gives a single entry per CDR3 protein. The sample carries around 470,000 distinct CDR3 sequences, around 15% recorded once. The same sample was also used in a study of T cells in Graves' hyperthyroidism and ophthalmopathy.

Specimen: peripheral blood mononuclear cells (PBMCs), collected at new diagnosis, from a patient treated with antithyroid drugs. These receptors were collected from a woman aged 45-60 years with Graves disease.

Concerning this clonotype: Relative to the germline gene, one junction end is altered; a read error may explain this. The CDR3 protein is CASSTTGAVNTRELFF. The CDR3 DNA is TGTGCCAGTAGTACAACCGGGGCAGTCAACACCAGGGAGCTGTTTTTT. This chain uses TRBV19 with TRBJ2-2, with D perhaps given as TRBD1 or TRBD2 (5 bases each). Germline CDR1 LNHDA, CDR2 SQIVND (reference sequence). CDR3 size: 16 residues.

This clonotype has more than one count but fewer than ten. The chain links TRBV18 to TRBJ2-7; TRBD2 aligns across 12 bases. The ends lost 2 bases at V and 1 base at J; junction bases unmatched: 9. Germline V lookup: CDR1 KGHSH, CDR2 LQKENI. This CDR3 is built from 18 residues. CDR3 loop: CASSPTALLAGGSYEQYF. DNA for the CDR3: TGTGCCAGCTCACCAACAGCCTTACTAGCGGGAGGATCCTACGAGCAGTACTTC.

This chain links TRBV7-9 with TRBJ1-1, with D unresolved. Trimming cost V 1 base and J 8 bases, with 8 bases left between them. The length of the CDR3 is 12 residues. The germline V gene encodes CDR1 SEHNR and CDR2 FQNEAQ (reference sequence). This CDR3 reads CASSLDSGEAFF. CDR3 in DNA: TGTGCCAGCAGCTTAGATTCGGGAGAAGCTTTCTTT.

The J gene is TRBJ2-2, the V gene TRBV2; 11 positions match TRBD2. CDR1 and CDR2 (germline): SNHLY, FYNNEI. Losses at the gene ends were 6 bases for V and 0 bases for J; bases not matched to a gene: 27. This CDR3 comprises 24 residues. DNA for the CDR3: TGTGCCAGCAGAAACCGGTTAGGGGGGAGCAGGCCGACTAGCGGGGTGGCGAACACCGGGGAGCTGTTTTTT. Translating it yields CASRNRLGGSRPTSGVANTGELFF.

Points on this clonotype: Given a much more abundant clone one base away, this may be a read error. This chain uses TRBV2 with TRBJ2-3; D not certain. V was cut by 6 bases and J by 2 bases, with 9 bases left in between. The CDR3 contains 13 residues. Per germline, CDR1 SNHLY and CDR2 FYNNEI. The CDR3 protein is CASSKDPTDTQYF. The DNA of the CDR3 is TGTGCCAGCAGCAAAGACCCCACAGATACGCAGTATTTT.

At least ten counts were recorded for this clonotype. The V and J genes are TRBV19 and TRBJ2-1; 13 bases map to TRBD2. The CDR3 contains 14 residues. CDR1 is LNHDA and CDR2 is SQIVND in the germline V gene (reference sequence). Germline trimming cut 6 bases from V and 8 bases from J; bases unmatched to any gene: 4. Here the CDR3 reads CASSGLAGAHEQFF. The CDR3 nucleotides read TGTGCCAGTAGCGGACTAGCGGGAGCTCATGAGCAGTTCTTC. Full variable domain (missing parts from reference TRBV19 and TRBJ2-1): DGGITQSPKYLFRKEGQNVTLSCEQNLNHDAMYWYRQDPGQGLRLIYYSQIVNDFQKGDIAEGYSVSREKKESFPLTVTSAQKNPTAFYLCASSGLAGAHEQFFGPGTRLTVL.

The chain recombines TRBV6-2 or TRBV6-3 with TRBJ1-4, with 11 bases lining up with TRBD1. From germline, CDR1 is MNHEY and CDR2 SVGEGT. J was trimmed by 7 bases and V by 6 bases; bases with no gene match: 4. This CDR3 comprises 14 residues. The CDR3 reads CASRWTGGLEKLFF. DNA of the CDR3: TGTGCCAGCAGATGGACAGGGGGCCTTGAAAAACTGTTTTTT.